These T cell receptor beta chains were read from a single sample in a study of blood T cell repertoires in COVID-19. Assay: immunoSEQ multiplex PCR; the TCRdb copy retains only in-frame clones and omits some. The sample holds some 220,000 clones, 80% seen once. The sample consisted of peripheral blood. These receptors were collected from a human donor in a cohort sampled during active COVID-19. Both conserved end residues are part of each CDR3.

>TRBJ1-5|TRBV28
CASRVDRDYQPQHF
>TRBJ1-2|TRBV6-2/TRBV6-3
CASSYEGDPYGYTF
>TRBJ2-6|TRBV19
CASTPPGKGGANVLTF
>TRBJ2-1|TRBV28
CASIHPGINNEQFF
>TRBJ1-4|TRBV2
CASNPARGEKLFF
>TRBJ2-3|TRBV7-9
CASSRTSGGPDTQYF
>TRBJ2-1|TRBV11-3
CASSPRGEKYNEQFF
>TRBJ1-3|TRBV19
CASTGTGRGNTIYF
>TRBJ2-7|TRBV15
CATSRDRLSVSYEQYF
>TRBJ1-2|TRBV25-1
CASTEGTVDYGYTF
>TRBJ2-1|TRBV7-3
CASSPTAGRSSYNEQFF
>TRBJ1-6|TRBV5-1
CASSETGVGSPLHF
>TRBJ1-6|TRBV4-2
CASSLGQVQGSPLHF
>TRBJ2-1|TRBV5-5
CASSLWGQDNEQFF
>TRBJ2-5|TRBV2
CASAPGLVATQYF
>TRBJ1-6|TRBV29-1
CSVCVDHNSPLHF
>TRBJ2-5|TRBV2
CASSEAGVMTQYF
>TRBJ1-2|TRBV21-1
CASSLLRAGDGYYGYTF
>TRBJ1-2|TRBV19
CASSITVQGGFDGYTF
>TRBJ1-3|TRBV19
CASSIGLGNTIYF
>TRBJ2-3|TRBV5-1
CASSLARYTDTQYF
>TRBJ2-3|TRBV4-1
CASSQPQGEVTDTQYF
>TRBJ2-1|TRBV11-2
CASSLDGLAYNEQFF
>TRBJ2-7|TRBV10-2
CASSESSGTGGYEQYF
>TRBJ2-5|TRBV6-1
CASSEVTTGPQETQYF
>TRBJ2-5|TRBV7-2
CASSLIAGPETQYF
>TRBJ1-2|TRBV7-8
CASSSTANYGYTF
>TRBJ1-2|TRBV27
CASSLAPYGYGYTF
>TRBJ2-1|TRBV25-1
CASSGLAGSYNEQFF
>TRBJ2-3|TRBV10-2
CASSEGEVSTDTQYF
>TRBJ1-2|TRBV3-1/TRBV3-2
CASSLQGADYGYTF
>TRBJ2-7|TRBV5-1
CASSLGGQGGYEQYF
>TRBJ1-2|TRBV29-1
CSVDSLSYGYTF
>TRBJ2-7|TRBV5-6
CASSLLSGMNEQYF
>TRBJ2-1|TRBV28
CASTPGDMGYNEQFF
>TRBJ2-1|TRBV5-6
CASSLPTSNLYNEQFF
>TRBJ2-7|TRBV4-3
CASSQDYGTSGSYEQYF
>TRBJ1-1|TRBV5-1
CASSGRQGAQAFF
>TRBJ2-7|TRBV6-7
CASPHSLADYEQYF
>TRBJ1-1|TRBV19
CASSPDRAGGLGTEAFF
>TRBJ1-6|TRBV7-2
CASSHTMGGSPYNSPLHF